A single sample is the source of the 29 T cell receptor beta chains below, sequenced in a study of human T cells and chemical hapten exposure. MiXCR, run by TCRdb on the RACE reads, gives a single entry per CDR3 protein. This table holds 95,000 to 150,000 distinct CDR3 sequences, about 11% found once. The time point is: patch test 3, about 24 weeks after DPC sensitization. Sample treatment: therapeutic diphenylcyclopropenone sensitization with weekly scalp DPC. This sample comprised whole blood, obtained in connection with sensitization to the hapten diphenylcyclopropenone (DPC). These receptors were collected from a woman between 45 and 65 years old with alopecia areata. Some clones in this sample may be carry-over from other donors' samples.

This clonotype showed up just a few times. The CDR3 coding sequence is TGTGCCAGCAGCCAAGGTGGAGGGGTGCCCGAGCAGTACTTC. Translating gives CASSQGGGVPEQYF. The chain links TRBV14 to TRBJ2-7, with a weak D call TRBD2 (6 bases). There are 14 residues in the CDR3. CDR1 and CDR2 (germline): SGHDN, FVKESK. Trimming removed 1 base from V and 6 bases from J, with 13 bases in between. Combining the CDR3 with reference TRBV14 and TRBJ2-7 gives the whole variable domain EAGVTQFPSHSVIEKGQTVTLRCDPISGHDNLYWYRRVMGKEIKFLLHFVKESKQDESGMPNNRFLAERTGGTYSTLKVQPAELEDSGVYFCASSQGGGVPEQYFGPGTRLTVT.

This clonotype showed up just a few times. V gene TRBV5-1 combines with J gene TRBJ2-2; D gene unclear. The germline V gene encodes CDR1 SGHRS and CDR2 YFSETQ. The CDR3 has 13 residues. Between the trimmed V and J ends, which lost 3 bases and 6 bases, there was a span of 9 bases. CDR3 sequence: CASSWAMAGELFF. The CDR3, as DNA: TGCGCCAGCAGCTGGGCGATGGCCGGGGAGCTGTTTTTT.

The J gene is TRBJ2-7, the V gene TRBV6-2 or TRBV6-3; possibly TRBD1 or TRBD2 for D (5 bases each). Per the germline V gene, CDR1 is MNHEY and CDR2 is SVGEGT. This CDR3 is 14 amino acids long. Trimming cost V 2 bases and J 0 bases, with 8 bases left between them. Written as DNA, the CDR3 is TGTGCCAGCAGTTACGGGGGTGACTCCTACGAGCAGTACTTC. Protein product: CASSYGGDSYEQYF.

This chain connects TRBV6-1 to TRBJ2-1; D gene uncertain. V was clipped by 7 bases and J by 5 bases, with 18 bases between them. The CDR3 extends over 15 amino acids. The V gene's germline CDR1 is MNHNS and CDR2 SASEGT. CDR3 loop: CASTDRPWSDNEQFF. CDR3 DNA sequence: TGTGCCAGCACAGACCGGCCATGGTCTGACAATGAGCAGTTCTTC.

The gene calls are TRBV12-3 or TRBV12-4 and TRBJ1-5; 7 positions agree with TRBD1. The trim removed 5 bases at V and 0 bases at J, leaving 4 bases unmatched. CDR3 length: 15 residues. CDR3 DNA: TGTGCCAGCAGTACACAGGGGTATAGCAATCAGCCCCAGCATTTT. Translating it yields CASSTQGYSNQPQHF.

This clonotype was seen at least ten times. The chain joins TRBV12-3 or TRBV12-4 to TRBJ1-5; D is ambiguous. V was trimmed by 3 bases and J by 5 bases, leaving 8 bases between them. The CDR3 is made up of 13 amino acids. CDR3 sequence reads: CASSFTMDQPQHF. CDR3 DNA: TGTGCCAGCAGTTTTACGATGGATCAGCCCCAGCATTTT.

This clonotype came up a few times. The chain recombines TRBV11-2 with TRBJ2-1, with 12 bases matching TRBD1. Germline-derived CDR1 and CDR2 are SGHAT and FQNNGV. This CDR3 comprises 16 residues. Unmatched junction bases numbered 10, after V lost 5 bases and J lost 8 bases. The CDR3 loop is CASSPVRDRGLYEQFF. CDR3 bases: TGTGCCAGCAGCCCCGTTCGGGACAGGGGGCTCTATGAGCAGTTCTTC.

V is TRBV27 and J is TRBJ1-5; D call uncertain. From germline, CDR1 is MNHEY and CDR2 SMNVEV (reference sequence). The CDR3 runs 12 residues. V was trimmed by 6 bases and J by 1 base, leaving 4 bases between them. Here the CDR3 DNA reads TGTGCCAGCAGGCAGAGCAATCAGCCCCAGCATTTT. Translation gives CASRQSNQPQHF.

This clonotype has just a few counts. This sequence joins TRBV20-1 and TRBJ1-5; perhaps TRBD1 as D (6 bases). Trimming removed 6 bases at V and 2 bases at J, with 11 bases between. There are 13 residues in the CDR3. In germline, CDR1 is DFQATT, CDR2 SNEGSKA (reference sequence). In DNA, the CDR3 is TGCAGTGCGGGGGACATAGGCAATCAGCCCCAGCATTTT. Its protein is CSAGDIGNQPQHF.

The rearrangement joins TRBV7-2 to TRBJ2-5; D uncertain. This CDR3 is built from 13 residues. With 7 bases removed from V and 1 base from J, the gap between germline ends came to 10 bases. CDR1 is SGHTA, CDR2 FQGNSA, per germline. For the CDR3, the DNA is TGTGCCAGCAACTACTACGCCCAAGAGACCCAGTACTTC. This codes for CASNYYAQETQYF.

The chain links TRBV27 to TRBJ1-1; 7 bases align to TRBD1. Germline V CDR1 and CDR2: MNHEY, SMNVEV (reference sequence). With V trimmed by 7 bases and J by 1 base, 6 bases remained unmatched. The CDR3 has 14 amino acids. CDR3 in DNA: TGTGCCAGCAACAGACAGGGCCCGAACACTGAAGCTTTCTTT. It specifies CASNRQGPNTEAFF.

The chain uses TRBV9 and TRBJ2-3; 13 positions agree with TRBD2. CDR3 length: 19 residues. The ends lost 1 base at V and 0 bases at J; junction bases unmatched: 8. Germline V CDR1 and CDR2: SGDLS, YYNGEE. The CDR3: CASSVRGTSGALSTDTQYF. The CDR3 region has the DNA TGTGCCAGCAGCGTACGCGGGACTAGCGGGGCCCTTAGCACAGATACGCAGTATTTT. The complete variable domain, with remaining parts taken from reference TRBV9 and TRBJ2-3, reads DSGVTQTPKHLITATGQRVTLRCSPRSGDLSVYWYQQSLDQGLQFLIQYYNGEERAKGNILERFSAQQFPDLHSELNLSSLELGDSALYFCASSVRGTSGALSTDTQYFGPGTRLTVL.

The chain is built from TRBV7-9 and TRBJ2-7; 10 nucleotides align to TRBD1. Germline V gene data show CDR1 as SEHNR and CDR2 as FQNEAQ (reference sequence). The CDR3 totals 14 residues. Unmatched junction bases numbered 4, after V lost 4 bases and J lost 4 bases. CDR3 sequence (DNA): TGTGCCAGCAGCTCGGACAGGGGGAATTACGAGCAGTACTTC. The encoded protein is CASSSDRGNYEQYF.

In its sample, this clonotype was seen a few times. The chain is built from TRBV6-6 and TRBJ1-1; D unresolved. The CDR3 covers 11 residues. Germline V lookup: CDR1 MNHNY, CDR2 SVGAGI (reference sequence). Trimming shortened V by 7 bases and J by 4 bases, and 7 bases separated the two germline ends. The CDR3 sequence: CASTKGTEAFF. Written as DNA, the CDR3 is TGTGCCAGCACCAAAGGCACTGAAGCTTTCTTT.

This clonotype was recorded many times. The chain carries TRBV6-1 and TRBJ1-5; TRBD1 matches 8 bases. The V gene end was trimmed by 4 bases and the J gene end by 9 bases; junction bases not matched to a gene: 8. Germline V gene data show CDR1 as MNHNS and CDR2 as SASEGT. CDR3 size: 14 residues. The CDR3 is CASSATTGARPQHF. The CDR3, as DNA: TGTGCCAGCAGTGCAACGACAGGGGCCAGGCCCCAGCATTTT.

Only a few counts were recorded for this clonotype. The rearrangement joins TRBV29-1 to TRBJ1-2, with 7 bases matching TRBD1. V lost 4 bases and J lost 6; bases outside the gene matches: 11. Germline V gene lookup returns CDR1 SQVTM and CDR2 ANQGSEA. The CDR3 consists of 14 residues. CDR3 in amino acids: CSVVLGEQGHGYTF. For the CDR3, the DNA is TGCAGCGTTGTCCTTGGCGAACAGGGGCATGGCTACACCTTC. Full variable domain (remainder filled in from reference TRBV29-1 and TRBJ1-2): SAVISQKPSRDICQRGTSLTIQCQVDSQVTMMFWYRQQPGQSLTLIATANQGSEATYESGFVIDKFPISRPNLTFSTLTVSNMSPEDSSIYLCSVVLGEQGHGYTFGSGTRLTVV.

The chain employs TRBV11-1 and TRBJ2-1, with a weak D call TRBD2 (7 bases). V was cut by 6 bases and J by 0 bases, with 12 bases left in between. Germline V gene sequence: CDR1 SGHAT, CDR2 FQDESV (reference sequence). The CDR3 extends over 15 amino acids. The CDR3 nucleotides are TGTGCCAGCAGTAAGGGGGGGAGCTCCTACAATGAGCAGTTCTTC. Translation: CASSKGGSSYNEQFF.

This clonotype was found a few times. This chain connects TRBV7-9 to TRBJ2-6; TRBD1 matches at 9 bases. Germline-derived CDR1 and CDR2 are SEHNR and FQNEAQ (reference sequence). The CDR3 covers 16 residues. Losses at the gene ends were 8 bases for V and 2 bases for J; bases not matched to a gene: 7. This CDR3 is CASSRTGAPGANVLTF. The CDR3 DNA reads TGTGCCAGCTCACGGACAGGGGCCCCTGGGGCCAACGTCCTGACTTTC.

This clonotype has at least ten counts. This chain links TRBV3-1 with TRBJ2-1; 8 bases align to TRBD1. This CDR3 is built from 14 residues. Germline CDR1 and CDR2: LGHDT and YNNKEL (reference sequence). The V and J ends lost 8 bases and 3 bases, in that order; junction bases with no gene match: 6. CDR3 protein: CASASGTGYNEQFF. CDR3 DNA: TGTGCCAGCGCCTCAGGGACAGGCTACAATGAGCAGTTCTTC.

This clonotype was seen ten or more times. The chain uses TRBV29-1 and TRBJ2-2; 11 nucleotides agree with TRBD2. J gave up 3 bases and V 4 bases, and 4 bases lay outside the gene matches. The CDR3 loop spans 15 amino acids. Germline V gives CDR1 SQVTM, CDR2 ANQGSEA. CDR3 bases: TGCAGCGTTGCGGTAGCGGGAGGGTACACCGGGGAGCTGTTTTTT. Amino acid sequence: CSVAVAGGYTGELFF.

This clonotype was seen many times. This chain joins TRBV27 and TRBJ2-1, with 7 bases identical to TRBD2. The junction had 5 bases not matched to a gene; V was cut back by 2 bases and J by 4 bases. Germline CDR1 MNHEY, CDR2 SMNVEV (reference sequence). CDR3 size: 15 residues. For the CDR3, the DNA is TGTGCCAGCAGTTTAATAAGCGGGGCTTACAATGAGCAGTTCTTC. Amino acids: CASSLISGAYNEQFF.

This clonotype was detected a few times. The chain employs TRBV29-1 and TRBJ2-3; D possibly uses TRBD1 or TRBD2 (5 bases each). This CDR3 is 13 amino acids long. The germline V and J ends were trimmed by 5 bases and 6 bases, with 15 bases remaining between them. Per germline, CDR1 SQVTM and CDR2 ANQGSEA. The CDR3 loop reads CSVRVAEGDTQYF. The CDR3 coding sequence is TGCAGCGTTCGCGTGGCTGAGGGGGATACGCAGTATTTT.

This clonotype was observed a handful of times. This sequence joins TRBV29-1 and TRBJ1-2; TRBD1 agrees at 8 bases. From germline, CDR1 is SQVTM and CDR2 ANQGSEA. The length of the CDR3 is 11 residues. Trimming at V came to 6 bases and at J to 8 bases, leaving 5 bases not matched to a gene. The CDR3 sequence is CSVKQGEGYTF. The CDR3 DNA follows: TGCAGCGTAAAACAGGGGGAAGGCTACACCTTC.

Only a few counts were recorded for this clonotype. The chain couples TRBV27 to TRBJ2-7; no reliable D call. CDR3 size: 13 residues. Trimming took off 3 bases at V and 6 bases at J, with 12 bases between the two ends. Germline CDR1 MNHEY, CDR2 SMNVEV (reference sequence). The CDR3 DNA follows: TGTGCCAGCAGTTTCTCAAGAGGAAGCGAGCAGTACTTC. Translation gives CASSFSRGSEQYF.

The V gene is TRBV2, the J gene TRBJ2-1; TRBD2 matches at 7 bases. This CDR3 region has 13 residues. Germline V lookup: CDR1 SNHLY, CDR2 FYNNEI. V lost 6 bases and J lost 7; bases outside the gene matches: 6. The CDR3 reads CASRGGGENEQFF. For the CDR3, the DNA is TGTGCCAGCAGGGGGGGAGGGGAGAATGAGCAGTTCTTC.

The sample holds a few counts of this clonotype. An end of the junction differs from the germline gene, which may be a read error. DNA for the CDR3: TGTGCCAGCAGCCAGGACCCGAACGCTGAAGCTTTCTTT. This translates into CASSQDPNAEAFF. The J gene is TRBJ1-1, the V gene TRBV7-9; D gene ambiguous. CDR1 and CDR2 (germline): SEHNR, FQNEAQ (reference sequence). The CDR3 contains 13 residues. Drawing the rest from reference TRBV7-9 and TRBJ1-1, the complete variable domain is DTGVSQNPRHKITKRGQNVTFRCDPISEHNRLYWYRQTLGQGPEFLTYFQNEAQLEKSRLLSDRFSAERPKGSFSTLEIQRTEQGDSAMYLCASSQDPNAEAFFGQGTRLTVV.

This clonotype was counted ten times or more. The chain links TRBV4-2 to TRBJ2-5, with a tentative D call TRBD1 (5 bases). Per the germline V gene, CDR1 is LGHNA and CDR2 is YNFKEQ. V gave up 0 bases and J gave up 4 bases, with 15 bases separating them. This CDR3 contains 16 residues. The DNA for the CDR3 is TGTGCCAGCAGCCAAGAGGCCCCGGCAGGGCGAGAGACCCAGTACTTC. The encoded protein is CASSQEAPAGRETQYF.

The chain links TRBV11-3 to TRBJ1-6; D unclear. Germline-derived CDR1 and CDR2 are SGHNT and YENEEA. The CDR3 is 15 amino acids. Trimming left V 0 bases short and J 6 bases short, with 9 bases between. The CDR3, as DNA: TGTGCCAGCAGCTTAGATCCGGGCAGTAATTCACCCCTCCACTTT. This gives the protein CASSLDPGSNSPLHF.

This clonotype was counted a few times. The rearrangement joins TRBV28 to TRBJ2-7; 8 positions match TRBD1. CDR1 and CDR2 (germline): MDHEN, SYDVKM. There are 14 residues in the CDR3. Trimming at V came to 7 bases and at J to 4 bases, leaving 9 bases not matched to a gene. CDR3 sequence (DNA): TGTGCCAGCACCCGGACAGGGAAAGGGTACGAGCAGTACTTC. Translated: CASTRTGKGYEQYF.